The 25 T cell receptor beta chains in this list originate from one sample, sequenced in a study of cytomegalovirus exposure and HLA in healthy donors. Researchers ran the PCR with 60 Vbeta and 13 Jbeta primers. The protocol was immunoSEQ multiplex PCR, while the TCRdb copy is restricted to in-frame clones and leaves out a portion. The record lists 68,000 or so clones, of which the ten most abundant hold 7.5%. The sequenced sample was PBMCs. All receptors derive from a female donor in good health and CMV-seropositive.

This chain uses TRBV6-5 with TRBJ2-1; D not resolved. The CDR3 has 13 residues. Germline assignment: CDR1 MNHEY and CDR2 SVGAGI. Deletions cut 6 bases from V and 4 bases from J, with 10 bases between. The DNA for the CDR3 is TGTGCCAGCAGACGAACAATTTACAATGAGCAGTTCTTC. Translation gives CASRRTIYNEQFF.

The genes are TRBV11-2 and TRBJ2-2; D might be TRBD2 (6 bases). The CDR3 has 14 amino acids. Germline CDR1 and CDR2: SGHAT and FQNNGV. V was pared by 0 bases and J by 9 bases, with 11 bases between. In DNA, the CDR3 is TGTGCCAGCAGCTTAGATCGGGGGTACCGGGAGCTGTTTTTT. Its translation is CASSLDRGYRELFF.

The J gene is TRBJ1-6, the V gene TRBV27, with D uncertain. V was clipped by 7 bases and J by 7 bases, with 20 bases between them. CDR3 size: 16 residues. Per germline, CDR1 MNHEY and CDR2 SMNVEV (reference sequence). The CDR3 DNA follows: TGTGCCAGCACTTACGTGGGGAGCCTTGGCAATTCACCCCTCCACTTT. Amino acid sequence: CASTYVGSLGNSPLHF.

The chain couples TRBV19 to TRBJ1-2; TRBD1 might be the D (6 bases). V lost 6 bases to trimming and J lost 3 bases, with 14 bases between them. The CDR3 consists of 14 residues. CDR1 is LNHDA and CDR2 is SQIVND in the germline V gene (reference sequence). Here the CDR3 DNA reads TGTGCCAGTAGGGAGTACAGGGCGGACTATGGCTACACCTTC. Encoded protein: CASREYRADYGYTF.

V is TRBV5-6 and J is TRBJ2-3; 9 bases map to TRBD2. Germline CDR1 reads SGHDT; CDR2 reads YYEEEE. V shed 3 bases and J 0 bases; nucleotides not matched to a gene: 8. This CDR3 comprises 17 residues. CDR3 region: CASSSPGLAPSTDTQYF. The CDR3 DNA is TGTGCCAGCAGCTCCCCGGGACTAGCACCTAGCACAGATACGCAGTATTTT. Supplemented by reference TRBV5-6 and TRBJ2-3, the full variable domain reads DAGVTQSPTHLIKTRGQQVTLRCSPKSGHDTVSWYQQALGQGPQFIFQYYEEEERQRGNFPDRFSGHQFPNYSSELNVNALLLGDSALYLCASSSPGLAPSTDTQYFGPGTRLTVL.

As regards this clone: This sample includes further DNA sequences coding for the same CDR3. The CDR3 DNA is TGTGTCCCCAGCTTCAGCGAGACAGAGCCTGAGGACACAGATACGCAGTATTTT. This gives the protein CVPSFSETEPEDTDTQYF. This chain links TRBV7-8 with TRBJ2-3; weak D call: TRBD1 (5 bases). Germline CDR1 is SGHVS and CDR2 is FQNEAQ. CDR3 size: 18 residues. Full variable domain (missing parts from reference TRBV7-8 and TRBJ2-3): GAGVSQSPRYKVAKRGQDVALRCDPISGHVSLFWYQQALGQGPEFLTYFQNEAQLDKSGLPSDRFFAERPEGSVSTLKIQRTQQEDSAVYLCVPSFSETEPEDTDTQYFGPGTRLTVL.

This CDR3 is CASRRQDTGYEQYF. In DNA form, the CDR3 reads TGTGCCAGCAGACGACAGGATACGGGCTACGAGCAGTACTTC. This rearrangement joins TRBV11-2 to TRBJ2-7; a possible D gene is TRBD1 (6 bases). With 6 bases removed from V and 3 bases from J, the gap between germline ends came to 15 bases. From germline, CDR1 is SGHAT and CDR2 FQNNGV. The CDR3 has 14 residues.

Comment on this clone: A junction boundary mismatches the germline segment, possibly from a read error. Here the CDR3 DNA reads TGTGCCGGCAGGACAGGAACCGGGGAGCTGTTTTTT. Translated: CAGRTGTGELFF. The rearrangement links TRBV6-1 to TRBJ2-2; 7 bases align to TRBD1. Per the germline V gene, CDR1 is MNHNS and CDR2 is SASEGT. This CDR3 is 12 amino acids long.

The chain links TRBV5-6 to TRBJ1-5, with 7 bases identical to TRBD1. V lost 1 base, J lost 5 bases, and 9 bases stayed unmatched. Looked up from germline, CDR1 is SGHDT and CDR2 is YYEEEE. The CDR3 runs 16 residues. CDR3 bases: TGTGCCAGCAGCTTGACAGGGGCGGTACCCCATCAGCCCCAGCATTTT. Protein: CASSLTGAVPHQPQHF.

The chain links TRBV19 to TRBJ1-1, with a tentative D call TRBD1 (6 bases). Trimming pared 7 bases from V and 2 bases from J, leaving 17 bases between. This CDR3 has 15 residues. Germline-derived CDR1 and CDR2 are LNHDA and SQIVND (reference sequence). In nucleotides, the CDR3 is TGTGCCAGTATAGGGCGGACAGATCAAAACACTGAAGCTTTCTTT. It yields the protein CASIGRTDQNTEAFF.

The V call is TRBV10-3, the J call TRBJ2-1; 10 positions match TRBD2. This CDR3 region has 18 residues. J gave up 0 bases and V 2 bases, and 7 bases lay outside the gene matches. Germline V gene lookup returns CDR1 ENHRY and CDR2 SYGVKD. The CDR3: CAISERGSGGLSYNEQFF. The CDR3, as DNA: TGTGCCATCAGTGAGAGGGGTAGCGGGGGGCTCTCCTACAATGAGCAGTTCTTC.

This chain joins TRBV19 and TRBJ2-1; no reliable D call. The CDR3 has 17 amino acids. Looked up from germline, CDR1 is LNHDA and CDR2 is SQIVND (reference sequence). Trimming took 0 bases from V and 4 from J, leaving 16 bases between them. In nucleotides, the CDR3 is TGTGCCAGTAGTATAGATGGGCGCCGGTCTCTATACAATGAGCAGTTCTTC. It is translated as CASSIDGRRSLYNEQFF.

The chain combines TRBV5-4 with TRBJ2-2, with unresolved D. Trimming took off 1 base at V and 0 bases at J, with 7 bases between the two ends. The length of the CDR3 is 15 residues. Germline-derived CDR1 and CDR2 are SGHNT and YYREEE (reference sequence). CDR3 sequence: CASSLPGANTGELFF. CDR3 sequence (DNA): TGTGCCAGCAGCTTGCCCGGTGCGAACACCGGGGAGCTGTTTTTT.

The chain recombines TRBV7-6 with TRBJ1-1; D unclear. This CDR3 has 13 residues. V was clipped by 4 bases and J by 2 bases, with 8 bases between them. Germline lookup yields CDR1 SGHVS and CDR2 FNYEAQ. This CDR3 reads CASSSYSNTEAFF. CDR3 DNA sequence: TGTGCCAGCAGCTCGTACAGTAACACTGAAGCTTTCTTT.

The DNA for the CDR3 is TGTGCCAGTAGCCCGGTCGGGGGGAGCAATCAGCCCCAGCATTTT. Its protein is CASSPVGGSNQPQHF. This chain connects TRBV19 to TRBJ1-5; a weak D match, TRBD1 (5 bases). Germline V gives CDR1 LNHDA, CDR2 SQIVND (reference sequence). The CDR3 has 15 residues. V lost 6 bases and J lost 1, with 13 bases in between.

V gene TRBV18 combines with J gene TRBJ2-2; TRBD1 agrees at 8 bases. The CDR3 runs 13 residues. The V segment lost 6 bases and the J segment 6 bases; nucleotides outside the gene matches: 3. Germline CDR1 KGHSH, CDR2 LQKENI. The CDR3 loop reads CASSTTGAGELFF. In DNA, the CDR3 is TGTGCCAGCTCTACGACAGGGGCCGGGGAGCTGTTTTTT.

J is TRBJ2-4 and V is TRBV30, with 9 bases that match TRBD1. The CDR3 covers 14 residues. Germline CDR1 is GTSNPN and CDR2 is SVGIG (reference sequence). The ends lost 3 bases at V and 4 bases at J; junction bases unmatched: 4. The CDR3 bases are TGTGCCTGGAGAGGTGACAGGGGGAAAAACATTCAGTACTTC. Translating it yields CAWRGDRGKNIQYF.

The V and J genes are TRBV5-4 and TRBJ1-1, with a tentative D call TRBD1 (5 bases). There are 15 residues in the CDR3. Germline CDR1 and CDR2: SGHNT and YYREEE (reference sequence). Between the trimmed V and J ends, which lost 0 bases and 2 bases, there was a span of 11 bases. The CDR3 DNA is TGTGCCAGCAGCTTGGATCGGACAAGAAACACTGAAGCTTTCTTT. Protein sequence: CASSLDRTRNTEAFF.

The chain has TRBV5-1 and TRBJ1-2; 7 bases line up with TRBD1. V gave up 9 bases and J gave up 8 bases; unmatched junction bases: 16. This CDR3 is built from 14 residues. The germline V gene has CDR1 SGHRS and CDR2 YFSETQ. CDR3 residues: CATGQEFILSGYTF. In nucleotides, the CDR3 is TGCGCCACCGGACAGGAGTTTATTTTATCGGGCTACACCTTC.

The CDR3 region is CASSQVRQGSHNQPQHF. In DNA, the CDR3 is TGCGCCAGCAGCCAAGTGAGGCAGGGGAGTCACAATCAGCCCCAGCATTTT. V is TRBV4-1 and J is TRBJ1-5; D might be TRBD1 (6 bases). V was trimmed by 1 base and J by 3 bases, leaving 16 bases between them. The CDR3 contains 17 residues. Germline CDR1 MGHRA, CDR2 YSYEKL.

J is TRBJ2-1 and V is TRBV19; TRBD2 matches 7 bases. V lost 9 bases to trimming and J lost 8 bases; unmatched junction nucleotides: 10. Germline loops: CDR1 LNHDA, CDR2 SQIVND (reference sequence). This CDR3 has 13 residues. CDR3 bases: TGTGCCAGCCGTGGGAGGGTTGTATATGAGCAGTTCTTC. This gives the protein CASRGRVVYEQFF.

The J gene is TRBJ1-5, the V gene TRBV5-4; a possible D gene is TRBD1 (6 bases). Germline CDR1 is SGHNT and CDR2 is YYREEE (reference sequence). V was shortened by 0 bases and J by 3 bases, with 7 bases between the two germline ends. This CDR3 contains 14 residues. CDR3 nucleotide sequence: TGTGCCAGCAGCTTGGACAGGGCCAATCAGCCCCAGCATTTT. Its translation: CASSLDRANQPQHF.

V usage is TRBV4-3 and J usage is TRBJ2-2; no clear D gene. Germline CDR1 LGHNA, CDR2 YSLEER. With 2 bases removed from V and 7 bases from J, the gap between germline ends came to 20 bases. This CDR3 spans 17 amino acids. This chain's CDR3 is CASSQRRSLRSDGELFF. CDR3 nucleotide sequence: TGCGCCAGCAGCCAAAGAAGGTCTCTTCGGAGTGACGGGGAGCTGTTTTTT.

The rearrangement links TRBV9 to TRBJ2-3; D is unresolved. Germline V lookup: CDR1 SGDLS, CDR2 YYNGEE. The ends were cut back, 4 bases at V and 2 bases at J, with 8 bases in the middle. This CDR3 has 13 amino acids. The CDR3 DNA is TGTGCCAGCAGCCGTGTACACACAGATACGCAGTATTTT. Translated: CASSRVHTDTQYF.

The chain carries TRBV5-1 and TRBJ1-1; the D gene is possibly TRBD1 (5 bases). The CDR3 has 15 residues. Trimming cost V 0 bases and J 8 bases, with 17 bases left between them. Looked up from germline, CDR1 is SGHRS and CDR2 is YFSETQ. The CDR3 is CASSLAGAQESEAFF. For the CDR3, the DNA is TGCGCCAGCAGCTTGGCCGGTGCACAGGAGTCCGAAGCTTTCTTT.